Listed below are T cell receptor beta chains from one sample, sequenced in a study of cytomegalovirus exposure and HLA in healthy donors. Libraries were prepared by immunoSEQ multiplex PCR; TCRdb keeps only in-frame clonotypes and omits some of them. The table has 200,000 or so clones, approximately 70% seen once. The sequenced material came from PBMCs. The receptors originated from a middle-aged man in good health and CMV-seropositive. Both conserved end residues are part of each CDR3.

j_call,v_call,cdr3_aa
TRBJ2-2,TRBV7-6,CASSLWTGGGIGELFF
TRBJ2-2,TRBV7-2,CASSLRGARTGELFF
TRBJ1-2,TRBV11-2,CASSLEGEGYTF
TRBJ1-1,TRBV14,CASSQLQGRGNTEAFF
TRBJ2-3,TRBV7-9,CASSRRGGDTDTQYF
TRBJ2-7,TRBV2,CASSEATVRGGRQYF
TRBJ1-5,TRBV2,CASSLGARDQPQHF
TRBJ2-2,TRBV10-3,CAISADREVSGELFF
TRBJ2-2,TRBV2,CASSAGQANTGELFF
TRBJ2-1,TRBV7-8,CASSLLSQANEQFF
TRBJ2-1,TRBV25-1,CASGLAGFYNEQFF
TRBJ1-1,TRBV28,CASSLGGARNTEAFF
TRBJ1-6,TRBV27,CASSLQPLTGIGSPLHF
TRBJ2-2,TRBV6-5,CASSLATGGNTGELFF
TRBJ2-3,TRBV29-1,CSLRLAGRTDTQYF
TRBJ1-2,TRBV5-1,CASKAGATQIKLNGYTF
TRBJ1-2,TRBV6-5,CASSYSIPPRGDGYTF
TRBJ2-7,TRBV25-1,CASSFSGGVYEQYF
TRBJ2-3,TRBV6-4,CASSHSSGGAVDTQYF
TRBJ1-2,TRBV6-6,CASSYRGTNYGYTF
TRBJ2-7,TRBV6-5,CASSPPGQGRGEQYF
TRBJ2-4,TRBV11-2,CASSSGNIQYF
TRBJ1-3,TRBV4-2,CASSQGGRGDSGNTIYF
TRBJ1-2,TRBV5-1,CASSFGTANYGYTF
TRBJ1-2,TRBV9,CASSVATGPVGGYTF
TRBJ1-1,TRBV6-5,CASSSSRLNTEAFF
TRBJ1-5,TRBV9,CASSVGTGVSNQPQHF
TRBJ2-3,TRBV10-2,CASAGLAGGSYTQYF
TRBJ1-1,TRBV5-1,CASGGTQGARTEAFF
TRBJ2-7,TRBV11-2,CASSLPSTAFYEQYF
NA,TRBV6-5,CASSYVGTYEQYF
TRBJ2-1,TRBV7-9,CASSLYGYNEQFF
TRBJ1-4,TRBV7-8,CASSLGGVATNEKLFF
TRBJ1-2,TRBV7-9,CASSFRGGYTF
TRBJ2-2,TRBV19,CASSDRGNTGELFF
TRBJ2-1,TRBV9,CASSNDPGSPNNEQFF
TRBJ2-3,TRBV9,CASSRQGGTDTQYF
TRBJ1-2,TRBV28,CASISGAEGPGYTF
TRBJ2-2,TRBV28,CASSSAGVGGELFF
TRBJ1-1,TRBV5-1,CASSLGGSLNTEAFF
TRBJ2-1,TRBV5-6,CASNTRRGRGNEQFF
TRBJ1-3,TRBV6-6,CATTGRSTIYF
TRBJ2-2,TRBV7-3,CASSFRTGEAGELFF